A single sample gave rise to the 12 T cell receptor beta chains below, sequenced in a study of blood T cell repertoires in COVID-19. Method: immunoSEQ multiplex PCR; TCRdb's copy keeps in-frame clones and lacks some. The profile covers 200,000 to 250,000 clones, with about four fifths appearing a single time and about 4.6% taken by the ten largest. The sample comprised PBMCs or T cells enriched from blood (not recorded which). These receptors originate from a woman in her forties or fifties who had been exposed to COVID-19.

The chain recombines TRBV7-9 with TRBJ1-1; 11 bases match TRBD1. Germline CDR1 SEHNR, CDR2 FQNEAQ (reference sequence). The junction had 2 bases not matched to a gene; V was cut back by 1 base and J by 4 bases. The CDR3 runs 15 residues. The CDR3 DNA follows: TGTGCCAGCAGCTTAGGGGACAGGGGGGCCACTGAAGCTTTCTTT. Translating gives CASSLGDRGATEAFF.

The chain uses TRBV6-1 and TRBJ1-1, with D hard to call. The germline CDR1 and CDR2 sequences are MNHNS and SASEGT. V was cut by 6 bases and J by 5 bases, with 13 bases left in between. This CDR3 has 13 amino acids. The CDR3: CASSIGRETEAFF. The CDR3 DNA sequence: TGTGCCAGCAGCATAGGGCGGGAGACTGAAGCTTTCTTT.

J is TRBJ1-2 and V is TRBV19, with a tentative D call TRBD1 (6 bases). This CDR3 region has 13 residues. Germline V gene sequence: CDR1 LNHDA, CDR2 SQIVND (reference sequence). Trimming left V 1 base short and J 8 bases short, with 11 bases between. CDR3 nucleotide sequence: TGTGCCAGTAGTATAGCTGCAGGGACAGGCTACACCTTC. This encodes CASSIAAGTGYTF. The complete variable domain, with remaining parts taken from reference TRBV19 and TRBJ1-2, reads DGGITQSPKYLFRKEGQNVTLSCEQNLNHDAMYWYRQDPGQGLRLIYYSQIVNDFQKGDIAEGYSVSREKKESFPLTVTSAQKNPTAFYLCASSIAAGTGYTFGSGTRLTVV.

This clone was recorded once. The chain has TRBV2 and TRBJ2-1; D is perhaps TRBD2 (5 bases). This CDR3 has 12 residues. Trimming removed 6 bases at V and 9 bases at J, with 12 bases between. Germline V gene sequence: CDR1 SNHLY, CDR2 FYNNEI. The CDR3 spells CASRAPGSEQFF. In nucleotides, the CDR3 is TGTGCCAGCAGGGCTCCGGGGAGTGAGCAGTTCTTC.

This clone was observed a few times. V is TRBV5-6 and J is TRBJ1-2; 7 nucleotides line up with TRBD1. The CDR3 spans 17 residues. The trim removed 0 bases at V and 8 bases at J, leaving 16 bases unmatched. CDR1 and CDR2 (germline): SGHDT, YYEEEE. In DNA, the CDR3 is TGTGCCAGCAGCTTGGCCAGGTTTCGGCCAGGGGGAGGAGGCTACACCTTC. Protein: CASSLARFRPGGGGYTF.

CDR3 region: CASSPSVGGTKNTGELFF. The CDR3 nucleotides read TGCGCCAGCTCCCCGTCCGTGGGGGGGACTAAGAACACCGGGGAGCTGTTTTTT. The chain carries TRBV5-1 and TRBJ2-2; 7 nucleotides align to TRBD2. This CDR3 spans 18 amino acids. Germline lookup yields CDR1 SGHRS and CDR2 YFSETQ. The junction had 16 bases not matched to a gene; V was cut back by 7 bases and J by 1 base.

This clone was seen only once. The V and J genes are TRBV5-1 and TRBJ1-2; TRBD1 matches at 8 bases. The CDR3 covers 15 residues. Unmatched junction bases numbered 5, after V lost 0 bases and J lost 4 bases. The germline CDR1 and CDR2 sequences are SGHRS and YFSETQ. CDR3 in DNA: TGCGCCAGCAGCTTGGCCGTCGGGACAGGCTATGGCTACACCTTC. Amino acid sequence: CASSLAVGTGYGYTF.

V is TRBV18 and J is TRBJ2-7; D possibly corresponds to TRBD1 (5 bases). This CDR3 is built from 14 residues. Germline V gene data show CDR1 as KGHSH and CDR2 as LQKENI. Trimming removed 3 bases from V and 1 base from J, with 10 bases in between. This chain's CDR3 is CASSPAGISYEQYF. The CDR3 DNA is TGTGCCAGCTCACCCGCAGGGATTTCCTACGAGCAGTACTTC.

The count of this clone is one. CDR3 in amino acids: CASSPPLTGTGANTIYF. The CDR3 DNA reads as TGTGCCAGCTCACCACCTCTTACCGGGACAGGGGCAAACACCATATATTTT. The chain carries TRBV18 and TRBJ1-3, with 10 bases identical to TRBD1. V was clipped by 0 bases and J by 6 bases; unmatched bases: 8. This CDR3 has 17 residues. Per the germline V gene, CDR1 is KGHSH and CDR2 is LQKENI.

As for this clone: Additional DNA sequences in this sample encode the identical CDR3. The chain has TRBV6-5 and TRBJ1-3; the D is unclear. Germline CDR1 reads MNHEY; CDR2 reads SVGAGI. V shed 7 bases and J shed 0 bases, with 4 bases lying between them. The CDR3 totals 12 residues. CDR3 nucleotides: TGTGCCAGCACCAGCTCTGGAAACACCATATATTTT. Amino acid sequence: CASTSSGNTIYF.

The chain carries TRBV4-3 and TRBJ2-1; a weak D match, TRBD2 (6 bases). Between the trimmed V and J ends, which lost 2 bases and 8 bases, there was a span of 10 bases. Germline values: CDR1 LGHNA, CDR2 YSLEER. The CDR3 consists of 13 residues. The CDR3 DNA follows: TGCGCCAGCAGCCAACGGAGGGCCGATGAGCAGTTCTTC. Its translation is CASSQRRADEQFF.

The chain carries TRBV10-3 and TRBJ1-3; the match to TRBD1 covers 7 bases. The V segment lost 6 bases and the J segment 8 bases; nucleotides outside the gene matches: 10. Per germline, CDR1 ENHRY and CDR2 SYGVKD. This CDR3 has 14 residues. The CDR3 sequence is CAISLDRDPYTIYF. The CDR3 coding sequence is TGTGCCATCAGCCTCGACAGGGATCCCTACACCATATATTTT.